A selection of T cell receptor beta chains follows, all from one sample in a study of blood T cell repertoires in COVID-19. The method was immunoSEQ multiplex PCR; TCRdb's version includes in-frame clones alone and lacks a portion of them. The table has around 72,000 clones, 70% to 90% seen once. Sample: peripheral blood. These receptors all come from an older woman with acute or convalescent COVID-19. CDR3s include the opening cysteine and the closing phenylalanine or tryptophan. D genes are given only for firm matches. The listing skips clone size in some rows; elsewhere it reads once, few, many or a size class.

abundance | d_gene | j_gene | v_gene | CDR3nt | CDR3aa
NA | NA | TRBJ1-2 | TRBV18 | TGTGCCAGCTCACCACCTGCCGGACACGGGGGCTACACCTTC | CASSPPAGHGGYTF
NA | TRBD1 | TRBJ1-6 | TRBV6-1 | TGTGCCAGCAGTGGAAGGGGGATACAGGGGATCGGTAATTCACCCCTCCACTTT | CASSGRGIQGIGNSPLHF
NA | TRBD2 | TRBJ2-3 | TRBV6-2/TRBV6-3 | TGTGCCAGCAGTTACTCCCGACTAGCGGGAGGTAGCACAGATACGCAGTATTTT | CASSYSRLAGGSTDTQYF
once | NA | TRBJ2-6 | TRBV19 | TGTGCCAGTAGTATGCTTTCGGGCTCTGGGGCCAACGTCCTGACTTTC | CASSMLSGSGANVLTF
few | TRBD1 | TRBJ1-2 | TRBV6-5 | TGTGCCGGAGACAGGGGGCTTAAGGAAGGCTACACCTTC | CAGDRGLKEGYTF
NA | TRBD2 | TRBJ2-7 | TRBV18 | TGTGCCAGCTCAATCGCCGGGACTACCGACTACGAGCAGTACTTC | CASSIAGTTDYEQYF
NA | NA | TRBJ1-6 | TRBV2 | TGTGCCAGCACCGTCAGCTCCTATAATTCACCCCTCCACTTT | CASTVSSYNSPLHF
NA | NA | TRBJ1-6 | TRBV6-1 | TGTGCCAGCAGTGGGGAGGGATCGATAAATAATTCACCCCTCCACTTT | CASSGEGSINNSPLHF
once | TRBD2 | TRBJ2-5 | TRBV5-1 | TGCGCCAGCAGCGCGTCTAGCGGGGGAGGGGAGACCCAGTACTTC | CASSASSGGGETQYF
NA | NA | TRBJ2-2 | TRBV11-2 | TGTGCCAGCAGCCGTTTGGGGGGAAAACCCGGGGAGCTGTTTTTT | CASSRLGGKPGELFF
few | TRBD2 | TRBJ2-5 | TRBV7-2 | TGTGCCAGCCTGGGACTAGCGGGGATAACGGGGGAGACCCAGTACTTC | CASLGLAGITGETQYF
NA | TRBD1 | TRBJ1-4 | TRBV30 | TGTGCCTGGTCCACGGGACAGAGAGAAAAACTGTTTTTT | CAWSTGQREKLFF
NA | NA | TRBJ1-6 | TRBV6-6 | TGTGCCAGCAGCTACCTGGGGTCGGGAAACTCACCCCTCCACTTT | CASSYLGSGNSPLHF
NA | NA | TRBJ2-5 | TRBV6-5 | TGTGCCGCCGGGGAACTGCAAGAGACCCAGTACTTC | CAAGELQETQYF
NA | TRBD1 | TRBJ1-4 | TRBV18 | TGTGCCAGCTCACCCCCGGCGGGACAGGGGAGTGAAAAACTGTTTTTT | CASSPPAGQGSEKLFF
NA | NA | TRBJ2-7 | TRBV7-8 | TGTGCCAGCAGCTTAAGGGGGTCCAACTACGAGCAGTACTTC | CASSLRGSNYEQYF
NA | NA | TRBJ2-1 | TRBV5-1 | TGCGCCAGCAGCGGGAACACACTAGCAGCAAATGAGCAGTTCTTC | CASSGNTLAANEQFF
NA | NA | TRBJ1-6 | TRBV25-1 | TGTGCCAGCAGTCTAGGGGTAGGCTCCTATAATTCACCCCTCCACTTT | CASSLGVGSYNSPLHF
NA | TRBD1 | TRBJ1-2 | TRBV11-2 | TGTGCCAGCAGGTTTGGGGACAGCTTTGGCTATGGCTACACCTTC | CASRFGDSFGYGYTF
NA | NA | TRBJ2-7 | TRBV19 | TGTGCCAGTAGTCCTGGCCAGGGAAGAGGATACGAGCAGTACTTC | CASSPGQGRGYEQYF
few | NA | TRBJ2-3 | TRBV5-4 | TGTGCCAGCAGCTTCGGACAGCCAGATACGCAGTATTTT | CASSFGQPDTQYF
NA | NA | TRBJ2-2 | TRBV18 | TGTGCCAGCTCACTCTCGACAGGCACCGGGGAGCTGTTTTTT | CASSLSTGTGELFF
NA | NA | TRBJ2-3 | TRBV11-2 | TGTGCCAGCAGCCTGCGGGCCAGCACAGATACGCAGTATTTT | CASSLRASTDTQYF
NA | NA | TRBJ1-1 | TRBV21-1 | TGTGCCAGCAGCAAACGGACAGGGGGCAACACTGAAGCTTTCTTT | CASSKRTGGNTEAFF
NA | TRBD1 | TRBJ2-7 | TRBV5-6 | TGTGCCAGCAGCTTTTCGGGACAGGCGAGAGTCTACGAGCAGTACTTC | CASSFSGQARVYEQYF
NA | NA | TRBJ2-4 | TRBV28 | TGTGCCAGCAGTTCCTTCCAGGGGGGAATAATAATAGCCAAAAACATTCAGTACTTC | CASSSFQGGIIIAKNIQYF
NA | NA | TRBJ1-4 | TRBV6-5 | TGTGCCAGCAGTTACCGATCCGGGACTAATGAAAAACTGTTTTTT | CASSYRSGTNEKLFF
NA | NA | TRBJ1-1 | TRBV28 | TGTGCCAGCAGTGAACCGGGACTAAAGACTTTCTTT | CASSEPGLKTFF
NA | TRBD2 | TRBJ2-7 | TRBV5-1 | TGCGCCAGCAGCTTGGCCGGGGACGGGCGGGGGGAGCAGTACTTC | CASSLAGDGRGEQYF
NA | NA | TRBJ1-1 | TRBV5-1 | TGCGCCAGCAGCTTGCGGGTACCTCCGGGGGAAACTGAAGCTTTCTTT | CASSLRVPPGETEAFF
NA | TRBD2 | TRBJ2-7 | TRBV3-1/TRBV3-2 | TGTGCCAGCAGCATAGCGGGGGCCCCCCACCGGGGGCAGTACTTC | CASSIAGAPHRGQYF
NA | TRBD2 | TRBJ2-1 | TRBV29-1 | TGCAGCGCAACAGAAACTCGGGGGGGTGAGCAGTTCTTC | CSATETRGGEQFF
NA | NA | TRBJ1-2 | TRBV4-2 | TGTGCCAGCAGCCATGCGAAGATCAGGGGTCTCTATGGCTACACCTTC | CASSHAKIRGLYGYTF
NA | NA | TRBJ1-2 | TRBV5-1 | TGCGCCAGCAGCTTGGTCCCAGGATCCGGAGGCTATGGCTACACCTTC | CASSLVPGSGGYGYTF
NA | TRBD2 | TRBJ2-7 | TRBV7-2 | TGTGCCAGCAGCCCCCAAGGCGGGCGGGGGTTGACCTACGAGCAGTACTTC | CASSPQGGRGLTYEQYF
NA | NA | TRBJ2-7 | TRBV11-2 | TGTGCCAGCAGCTTAGGGCCGGGCTACGAGCAGTACTTC | CASSLGPGYEQYF
NA | TRBD1 | TRBJ1-2 | TRBV30 | TGTGCCTCCGCAGGGACAGGGGGCCATGGCTACACCTTC | CASAGTGGHGYTF